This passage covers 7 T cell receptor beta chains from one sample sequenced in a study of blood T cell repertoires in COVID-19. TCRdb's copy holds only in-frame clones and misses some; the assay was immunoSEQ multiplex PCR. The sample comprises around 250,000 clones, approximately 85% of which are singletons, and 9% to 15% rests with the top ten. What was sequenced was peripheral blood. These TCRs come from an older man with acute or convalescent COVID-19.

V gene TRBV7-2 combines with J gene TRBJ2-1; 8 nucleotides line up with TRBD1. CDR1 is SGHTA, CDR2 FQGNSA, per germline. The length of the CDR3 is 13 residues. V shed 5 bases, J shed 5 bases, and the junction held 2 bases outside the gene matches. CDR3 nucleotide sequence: TGTGCCAGCAGCAACAGGGGGGACAATGAGCAGTTCTTC. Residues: CASSNRGDNEQFF.

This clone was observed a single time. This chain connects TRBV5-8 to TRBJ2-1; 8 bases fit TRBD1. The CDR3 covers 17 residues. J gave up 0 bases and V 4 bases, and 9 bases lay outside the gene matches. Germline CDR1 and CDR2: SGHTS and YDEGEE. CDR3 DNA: TGTGCCAGCAGCCGCTCAGGGGGCATAGACTCCTACAATGAGCAGTTCTTC. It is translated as CASSRSGGIDSYNEQFF. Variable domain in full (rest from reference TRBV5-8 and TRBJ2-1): EAGVTQSPTHLIKTRGQQATLRCSPISGHTSVYWYQQALGLGLQFLLWYDEGEERNRGNFPPRFSGRQFPNYSSELNVNALELEDSALYLCASSRSGGIDSYNEQFFGPGTRLTVL.

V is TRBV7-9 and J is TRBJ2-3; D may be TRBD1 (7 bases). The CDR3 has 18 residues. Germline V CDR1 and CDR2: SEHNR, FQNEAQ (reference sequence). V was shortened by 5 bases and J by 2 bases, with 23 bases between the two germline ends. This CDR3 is CASSGGGGQSPYTDTQYF. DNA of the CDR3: TGTGCCAGCAGCGGTGGAGGGGGACAGAGCCCGTACACAGATACGCAGTATTTT. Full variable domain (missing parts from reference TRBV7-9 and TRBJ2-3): DTGVSQNPRHKITKRGQNVTFRCDPISEHNRLYWYRQTLGQGPEFLTYFQNEAQLEKSRLLSDRFSAERPKGSFSTLEIQRTEQGDSAMYLCASSGGGGQSPYTDTQYFGPGTRLTVL.

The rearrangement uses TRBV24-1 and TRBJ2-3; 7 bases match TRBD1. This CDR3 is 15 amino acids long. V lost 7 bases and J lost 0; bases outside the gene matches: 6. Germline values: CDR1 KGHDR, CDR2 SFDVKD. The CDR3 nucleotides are TGTGCCACCAGAGGGACAGCCCTTAGCACAGATACGCAGTATTTT. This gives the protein CATRGTALSTDTQYF.

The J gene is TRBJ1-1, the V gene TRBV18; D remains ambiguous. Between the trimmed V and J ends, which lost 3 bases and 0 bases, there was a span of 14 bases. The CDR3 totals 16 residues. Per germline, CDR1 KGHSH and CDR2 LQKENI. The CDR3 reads CASSPAPRAVNTEAFF. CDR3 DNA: TGTGCCAGCTCACCCGCTCCGCGGGCCGTGAACACTGAAGCTTTCTTT.

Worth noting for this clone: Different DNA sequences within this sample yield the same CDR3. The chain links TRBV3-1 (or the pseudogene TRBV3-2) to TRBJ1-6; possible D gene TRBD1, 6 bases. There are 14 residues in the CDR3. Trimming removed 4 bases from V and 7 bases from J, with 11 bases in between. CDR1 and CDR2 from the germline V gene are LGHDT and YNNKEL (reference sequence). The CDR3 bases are TGTGCCAGCAGCCCCGGACAGTTAAATTCACCCCTCCACTTT. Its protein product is CASSPGQLNSPLHF.

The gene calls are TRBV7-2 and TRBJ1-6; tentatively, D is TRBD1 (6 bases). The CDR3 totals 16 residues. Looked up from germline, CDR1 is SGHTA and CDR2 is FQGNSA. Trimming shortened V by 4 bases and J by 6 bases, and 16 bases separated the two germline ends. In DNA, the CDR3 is TGTGCCAGCAGCTCGGTTGGGGGCGGAGGTAATTCACCCCTCCACTTT. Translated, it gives CASSSVGGGGNSPLHF.